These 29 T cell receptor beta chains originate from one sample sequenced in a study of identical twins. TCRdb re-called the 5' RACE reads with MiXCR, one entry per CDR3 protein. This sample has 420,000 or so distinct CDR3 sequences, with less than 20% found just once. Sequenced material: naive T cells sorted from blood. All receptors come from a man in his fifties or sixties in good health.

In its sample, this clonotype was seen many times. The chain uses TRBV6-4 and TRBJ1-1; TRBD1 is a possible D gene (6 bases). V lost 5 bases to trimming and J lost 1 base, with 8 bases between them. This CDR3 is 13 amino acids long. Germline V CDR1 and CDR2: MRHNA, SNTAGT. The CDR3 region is CASSYRANTEAFF. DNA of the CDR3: TGTGCCAGCAGTTACAGGGCGAACACTGAAGCTTTCTTT.

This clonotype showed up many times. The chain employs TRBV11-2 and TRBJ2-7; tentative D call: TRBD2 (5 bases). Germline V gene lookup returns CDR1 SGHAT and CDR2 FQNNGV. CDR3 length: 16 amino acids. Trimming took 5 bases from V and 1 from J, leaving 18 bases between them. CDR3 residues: CASSTSGTGWSYEQYF. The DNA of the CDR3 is TGTGCCAGCAGCACGTCCGGTACGGGATGGTCCTACGAGCAGTACTTC.

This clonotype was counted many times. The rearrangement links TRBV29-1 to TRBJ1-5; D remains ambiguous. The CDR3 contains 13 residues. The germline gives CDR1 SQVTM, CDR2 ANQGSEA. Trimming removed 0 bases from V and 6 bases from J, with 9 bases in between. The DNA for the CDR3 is TGCAGCGTTGAAGAGTCAGGTCTTCAGCCCCAGCATTTT. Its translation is CSVEESGLQPQHF. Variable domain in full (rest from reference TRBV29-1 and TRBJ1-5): SAVISQKPSRDICQRGTSLTIQCQVDSQVTMMFWYRQQPGQSLTLIATANQGSEATYESGFVIDKFPISRPNLTFSTLTVSNMSPEDSSIYLCSVEESGLQPQHFGDGTRLSIL.

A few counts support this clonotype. In DNA form, the CDR3 reads TGTGCCAGCAGACACGCCATCGGCGAGAACGAGCATAATCAAGAGACCCAGTACTTC. It is translated as CASRHAIGENEHNQETQYF. V gene TRBV28 combines with J gene TRBJ2-5; no clear D. CDR1 is MDHEN and CDR2 is SYDVKM in the germline V gene. Trimming cost V 6 bases and J 2 bases, with 28 bases left between them. The CDR3 sequence is 19 residues long.

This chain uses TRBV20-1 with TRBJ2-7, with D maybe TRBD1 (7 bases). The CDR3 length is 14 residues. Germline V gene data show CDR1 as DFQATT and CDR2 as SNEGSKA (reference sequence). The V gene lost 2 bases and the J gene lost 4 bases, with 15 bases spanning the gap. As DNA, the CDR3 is TGCAGTGCTAGAAAGGAGGGGGCGCGTTACGAGCAGTACTTC. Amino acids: CSARKEGARYEQYF.

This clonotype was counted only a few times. Here the CDR3 DNA reads TGTGCCAGCAGCTCTACCGGGACTCGCGCCAATGAGCAGTTCTTC. Its protein product is CASSSTGTRANEQFF. The chain links TRBV7-2 to TRBJ2-1; TRBD2 might be the D (6 bases). This CDR3 has 15 amino acids. The germline V gene encodes CDR1 SGHTA and CDR2 FQGNSA. The germline V and J ends were trimmed by 4 bases and 6 bases, with 16 bases remaining between them. The variable domain in full, completed from reference TRBV7-2 and TRBJ2-1, reads GAGVSQSPSNKVTEKGKDVELRCDPISGHTALYWYRQSLGQGLEFLIYFQGNSAPDKSGLPSDRFSAERTGGSVSTLTIQRTQQEDSAVYLCASSSTGTRANEQFFGPGTRLTVL.

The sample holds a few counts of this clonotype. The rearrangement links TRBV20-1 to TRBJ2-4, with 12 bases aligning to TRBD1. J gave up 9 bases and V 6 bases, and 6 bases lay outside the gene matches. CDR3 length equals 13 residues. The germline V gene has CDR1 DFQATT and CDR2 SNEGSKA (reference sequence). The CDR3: CSAGTGGRAIQYF. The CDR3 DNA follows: TGCAGTGCCGGGACAGGGGGCAGGGCCATTCAGTACTTC.

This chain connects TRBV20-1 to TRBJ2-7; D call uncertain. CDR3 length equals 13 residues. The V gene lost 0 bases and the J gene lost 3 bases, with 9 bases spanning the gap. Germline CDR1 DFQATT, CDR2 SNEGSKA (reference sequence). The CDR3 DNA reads TGCAGTGCTAGAGACCCTTACCACTACGAGCAGTACTTC. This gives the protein CSARDPYHYEQYF.

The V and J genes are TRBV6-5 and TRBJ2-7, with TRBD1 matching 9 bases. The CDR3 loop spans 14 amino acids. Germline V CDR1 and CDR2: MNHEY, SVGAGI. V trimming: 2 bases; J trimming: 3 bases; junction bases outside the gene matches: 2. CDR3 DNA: TGTGCCAGCAGTTACAAGGGACAGGGCTACGAGCAGTACTTC. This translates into CASSYKGQGYEQYF.

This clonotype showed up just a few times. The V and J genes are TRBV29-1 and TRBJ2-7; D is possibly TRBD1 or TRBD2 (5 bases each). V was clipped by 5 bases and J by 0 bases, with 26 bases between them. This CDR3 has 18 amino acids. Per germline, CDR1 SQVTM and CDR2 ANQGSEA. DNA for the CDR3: TGCAGCGTTCATTCCCCTATCGATTCCGGGACGGACTCCTACGAGCAGTACTTC. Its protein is CSVHSPIDSGTDSYEQYF.

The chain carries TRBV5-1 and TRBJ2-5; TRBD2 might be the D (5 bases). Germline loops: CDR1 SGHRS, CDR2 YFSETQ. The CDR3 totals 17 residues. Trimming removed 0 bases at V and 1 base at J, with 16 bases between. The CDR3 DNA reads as TGCGCCAGCAGCTTGGAGTCTATAGCCGGACTCCAAGAGACCCAGTACTTC. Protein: CASSLESIAGLQETQYF.

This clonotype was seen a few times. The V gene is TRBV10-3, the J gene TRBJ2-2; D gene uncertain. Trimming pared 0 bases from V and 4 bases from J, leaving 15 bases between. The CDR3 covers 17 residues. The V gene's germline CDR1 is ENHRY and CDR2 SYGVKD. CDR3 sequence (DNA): TGTGCCATCAGTGAGTCGAATCTGGGTTCGGGCACCGGGGAGCTGTTTTTT. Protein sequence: CAISESNLGSGTGELFF.

The CDR3 spells CASSRGDSPVEQFF. The CDR3 DNA is TGTGCCAGCAGCCGTGGGGACAGCCCCGTCGAGCAGTTCTTC. The genes are TRBV7-8 and TRBJ2-1; 7 bases fit TRBD1. Trimming cost V 5 bases and J 10 bases; bases outside gene matches: 11. The CDR3 has 14 residues. The germline gives CDR1 SGHVS, CDR2 FQNEAQ.

The CDR3 sequence: CASSYSNLRGTGELFF. The CDR3 region has the DNA TGTGCCAGCAGTTACTCGAACCTCCGGGGCACCGGGGAGCTGTTTTTT. The chain employs TRBV6-5 and TRBJ2-2; D is perhaps TRBD2 (5 bases). The germline V gene has CDR1 MNHEY and CDR2 SVGAGI. This CDR3 spans 16 amino acids. Between the trimmed V and J ends, which lost 0 bases and 4 bases, there was a span of 12 bases.

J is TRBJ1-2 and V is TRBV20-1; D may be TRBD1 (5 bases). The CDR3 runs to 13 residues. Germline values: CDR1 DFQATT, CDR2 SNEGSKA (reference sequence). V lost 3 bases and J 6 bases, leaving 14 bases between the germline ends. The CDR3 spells CSARTREKNGYTF. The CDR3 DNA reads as TGCAGTGCTAGGACCAGGGAGAAGAATGGCTACACCTTC.

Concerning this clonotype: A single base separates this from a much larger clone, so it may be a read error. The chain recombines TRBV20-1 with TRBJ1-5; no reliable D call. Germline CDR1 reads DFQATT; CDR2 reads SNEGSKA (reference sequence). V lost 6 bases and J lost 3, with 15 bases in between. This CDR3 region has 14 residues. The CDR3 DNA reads TGCAGTGCCCCCTTGGGAGCCTCCAATCAGCCCCAGCATTTT. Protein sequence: CSAPLGASNQPQHF.

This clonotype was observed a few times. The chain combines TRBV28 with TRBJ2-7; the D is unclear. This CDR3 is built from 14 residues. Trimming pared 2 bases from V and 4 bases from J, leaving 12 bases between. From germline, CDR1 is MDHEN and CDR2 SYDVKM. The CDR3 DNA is TGTGCCAGCAGTTTAGATGGGCATTATTACGAGCAGTACTTC. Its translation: CASSLDGHYYEQYF.

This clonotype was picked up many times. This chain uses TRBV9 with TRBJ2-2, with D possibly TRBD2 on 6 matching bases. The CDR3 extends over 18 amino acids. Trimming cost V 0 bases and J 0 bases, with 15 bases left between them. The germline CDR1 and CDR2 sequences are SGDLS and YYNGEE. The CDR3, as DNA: TGTGCCAGCAGCGTAGTTTCGTCGGTAGCGGCGAACACCGGGGAGCTGTTTTTT. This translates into CASSVVSSVAANTGELFF.

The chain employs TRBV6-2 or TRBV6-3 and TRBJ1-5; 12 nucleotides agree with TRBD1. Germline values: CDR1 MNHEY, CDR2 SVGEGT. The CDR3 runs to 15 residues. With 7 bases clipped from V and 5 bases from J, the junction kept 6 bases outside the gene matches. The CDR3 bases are TGTGCCAGCAAACAGGGACAGGGGGCCTATCAGCCCCAGCATTTT. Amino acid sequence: CASKQGQGAYQPQHF.

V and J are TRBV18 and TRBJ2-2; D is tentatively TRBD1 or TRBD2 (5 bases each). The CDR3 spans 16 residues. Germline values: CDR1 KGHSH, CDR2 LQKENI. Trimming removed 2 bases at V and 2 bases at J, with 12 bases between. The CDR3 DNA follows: TGTGCCAGCTCACCAAGGGGACCGGATAACACCGGGGAGCTGTTTTTT. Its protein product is CASSPRGPDNTGELFF.

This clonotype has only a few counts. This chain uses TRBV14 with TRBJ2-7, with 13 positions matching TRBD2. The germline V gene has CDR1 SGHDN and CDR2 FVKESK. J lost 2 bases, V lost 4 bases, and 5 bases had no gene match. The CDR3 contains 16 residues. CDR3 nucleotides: TGTGCCAGCAGCCGACTAGGGACTAGCGGGACCTACGAGCAGTACTTC. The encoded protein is CASSRLGTSGTYEQYF.

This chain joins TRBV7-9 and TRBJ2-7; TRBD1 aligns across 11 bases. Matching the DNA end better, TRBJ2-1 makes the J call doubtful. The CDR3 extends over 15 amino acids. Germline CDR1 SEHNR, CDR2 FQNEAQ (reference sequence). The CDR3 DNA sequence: TGTGCCAGCAGCCTGGACAGGGGGCTCTCCTACGAGCAGTTCTTC. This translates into CASSLDRGLSYEQFF.

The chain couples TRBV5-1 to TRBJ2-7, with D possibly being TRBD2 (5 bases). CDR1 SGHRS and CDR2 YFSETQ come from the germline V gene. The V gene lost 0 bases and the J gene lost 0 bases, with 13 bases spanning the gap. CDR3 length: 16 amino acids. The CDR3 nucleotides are TGCGCCAGCAGCTTGGTACCGTCTGGGAGCTCCTACGAGCAGTACTTC. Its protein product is CASSLVPSGSSYEQYF.

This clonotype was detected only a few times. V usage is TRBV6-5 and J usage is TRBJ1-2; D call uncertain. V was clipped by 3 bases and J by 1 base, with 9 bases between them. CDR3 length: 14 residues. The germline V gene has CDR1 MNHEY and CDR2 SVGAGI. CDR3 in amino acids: CASSYFRSNYGYTF. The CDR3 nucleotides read TGTGCCAGCAGTTATTTTCGGAGTAACTATGGCTACACCTTC.

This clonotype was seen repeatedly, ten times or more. The CDR3 DNA is TGTGCCAGCAGCCAGGGACGGACGAACACCGGGGAGCTGTTTTTT. This encodes CASSQGRTNTGELFF. The chain combines TRBV7-9 with TRBJ2-2, with D perhaps given as TRBD1 or TRBD2 (5 bases each). The germline gives CDR1 SEHNR, CDR2 FQNEAQ (reference sequence). The germline V and J ends were trimmed by 5 bases and 0 bases, with 10 bases remaining between them. This CDR3 region has 15 residues.

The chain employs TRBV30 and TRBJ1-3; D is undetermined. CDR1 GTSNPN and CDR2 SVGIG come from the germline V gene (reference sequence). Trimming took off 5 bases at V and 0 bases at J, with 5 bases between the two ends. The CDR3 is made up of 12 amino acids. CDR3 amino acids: CAWGSSGNTIYF. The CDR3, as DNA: TGTGCCTGGGGCAGCTCTGGAAACACCATATATTTT.

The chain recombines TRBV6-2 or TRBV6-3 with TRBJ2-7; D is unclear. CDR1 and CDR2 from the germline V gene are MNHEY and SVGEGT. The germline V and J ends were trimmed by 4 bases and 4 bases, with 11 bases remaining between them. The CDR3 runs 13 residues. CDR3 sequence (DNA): TGTGCCAGCAGTTTTCAGGCCGGGTACGAGCAGTACTTC. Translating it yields CASSFQAGYEQYF.

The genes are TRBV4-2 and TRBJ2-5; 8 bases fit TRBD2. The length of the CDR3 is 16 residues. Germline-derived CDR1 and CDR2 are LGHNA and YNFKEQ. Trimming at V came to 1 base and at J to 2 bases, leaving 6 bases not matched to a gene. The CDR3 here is CASSQGSAGVQETQYF. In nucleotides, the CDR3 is TGTGCCAGCAGCCAAGGATCAGCGGGAGTACAAGAGACCCAGTACTTC.

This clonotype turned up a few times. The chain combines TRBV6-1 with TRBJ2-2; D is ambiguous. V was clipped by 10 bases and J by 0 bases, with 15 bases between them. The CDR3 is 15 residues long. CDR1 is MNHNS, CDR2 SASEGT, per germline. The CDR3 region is CATTRSWSNTGELFF. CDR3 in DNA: TGTGCCACCACCCGAAGCTGGTCGAACACCGGGGAGCTGTTTTTT.